This T cell receptor (beta chain) appears in the sequencing data of a study of blood T cells in healthy people across ages. As concerns this clonotype: A much larger clone is a single base away; this may be a read error.

A sample-barcoded 5' primer and a J-beta primer mix were used in a second PCR of roughly 7 to 11 cycles. TCRdb re-called the 5' RACE reads with MiXCR, one entry per CDR3 protein. The repertoire consists of under 800,000 distinct CDR3 sequences, with roughly 44% occurring once and the leading ten covering 20% to 25%. CDR1 and CDR2 from the germline V gene are MNHNS and SASEGT. The germline V and J ends were trimmed by 0 bases and 6 bases, with 16 bases remaining between them. There are 16 residues in the CDR3. The J gene is TRBJ2-3, the V gene TRBV6-1; D possibly corresponds to TRBD1 (6 bases). The clonotype originates from a woman in her sixties or seventies in good health. The sequenced sample was blood. The CDR3 DNA sequence: TGTGCCAGCAGTGAAGCGCGGCAGGGGTTCAGGGATACGCAGTATTTT. This encodes CASSEARQGFRDTQYF.